The 15 T cell receptor beta chains listed next were all sequenced from one sample in a study of blood T cell repertoires in COVID-19. Clones were sequenced by immunoSEQ multiplex PCR, and TCRdb holds only the in-frame ones, with some missing. The repertoire holds some 62,000 clones, about nine tenths seen once, with 1% to 1.5% in the top ten. The sequenced sample was peripheral blood. These receptors all come from a woman older than 75 with acute or convalescent COVID-19.

This rearrangement joins TRBV5-1 to TRBJ1-3; TRBD1 is a possible D gene (5 bases). The CDR3 is 15 residues long. The ends were cut back, 4 bases at V and 3 bases at J, with 14 bases in the middle. Germline loops: CDR1 SGHRS, CDR2 YFSETQ. The CDR3 DNA reads as TGCGCCAGCAGCCCGGACATTAGACGTGGAAACACCATATATTTT. Its translation is CASSPDIRRGNTIYF.

The chain couples TRBV30 to TRBJ1-6; 8 bases agree with TRBD1. In germline, CDR1 is GTSNPN, CDR2 SVGIG (reference sequence). V shed 0 bases, J shed 9 bases, and the junction held 7 bases outside the gene matches. This CDR3 is 15 amino acids long. The CDR3 spells CAWSVPGGVFSPLHF. The CDR3 DNA sequence: TGTGCCTGGAGTGTTCCAGGGGGCGTTTTTTCACCCCTCCACTTT.

The chain links TRBV27 to TRBJ2-5; 10 bases are a match to TRBD2. Germline V lookup: CDR1 MNHEY, CDR2 SMNVEV (reference sequence). With 8 bases clipped from V and 5 bases from J, the junction kept 8 bases outside the gene matches. This CDR3 spans 14 amino acids. The CDR3 loop is CASAPLAGDETQYF. The CDR3 DNA reads TGTGCCAGCGCCCCTCTAGCGGGAGATGAGACCCAGTACTTC.

CDR3 sequence: CASSPDSNSNQPQHF. The DNA for the CDR3 is TGCGCCAGCAGCCCGGACAGCAATAGCAATCAGCCCCAGCATTTT. The rearrangement uses TRBV5-1 and TRBJ1-5, with D possibly TRBD1 on 6 matching bases. The length of the CDR3 is 15 residues. Trimming removed 4 bases from V and 0 bases from J, with 11 bases in between. CDR1 and CDR2 from the germline V gene are SGHRS and YFSETQ.

V is TRBV2 and J is TRBJ1-2; D is perhaps TRBD1 (6 bases). Germline values: CDR1 SNHLY, CDR2 FYNNEI. This CDR3 contains 15 residues. V was trimmed by 6 bases and J by 3 bases, leaving 17 bases between them. CDR3 region: CASRDNTDSYYGYTF. As DNA, the CDR3 is TGTGCCAGCAGAGATAATACGGACAGCTACTATGGCTACACCTTC.

The rearrangement joins TRBV18 to TRBJ2-5; possible D gene TRBD1, 6 bases. The CDR3 is 14 residues long. CDR1 KGHSH and CDR2 LQKENI come from the germline V gene. V gave up 0 bases and J gave up 2 bases, with 7 bases separating them. CDR3 protein: CASSPPRGQETQYF. DNA of the CDR3: TGTGCCAGCTCACCACCTAGGGGGCAAGAGACCCAGTACTTC.

The chain is built from TRBV5-4 and TRBJ2-1; tentative D call: TRBD1 (5 bases). Trimming removed 0 bases at V and 2 bases at J, with 9 bases between. Germline V gene lookup returns CDR1 SGHNT and CDR2 YYREEE (reference sequence). This CDR3 has 15 amino acids. The CDR3 DNA follows: TGTGCCAGCAGCTTGGAGGGGCCAGCCTACAATGAGCAGTTCTTC. Protein product: CASSLEGPAYNEQFF.

The gene calls are TRBV5-1 and TRBJ1-1; D gene ambiguous. The CDR3 contains 15 residues. CDR1 and CDR2 (germline): SGHRS, YFSETQ. V was pared by 1 base and J by 1 base, with 11 bases between. This CDR3 is CASSLQEGRNTEAFF. As DNA, the CDR3 is TGCGCCAGCAGCTTGCAGGAGGGTAGGAACACTGAAGCTTTCTTT.

The sample holds a few counts of this clone. CDR3: CASSQTAYTEAFF. In nucleotides, the CDR3 is TGTGCCAGCAGCCAAACAGCTTACACTGAAGCTTTCTTT. The genes are TRBV3-1 (or the pseudogene TRBV3-2) and TRBJ1-1; D ambiguous. The CDR3 has 13 amino acids. The germline gives CDR1 LGHDT, CDR2 YNNKEL (reference sequence). V lost 2 bases and J lost 3, with 7 bases in between.

This clone was detected a few times. V is TRBV19 and J is TRBJ1-5, with D possibly TRBD1 on 5 matching bases. The V end was cut by 7 bases, the J end by 3 bases, with 16 bases between. CDR1 is LNHDA, CDR2 SQIVND, per germline (reference sequence). The CDR3 spans 15 residues. This CDR3 reads CASKTAPMDNQPQHF. CDR3 in DNA: TGTGCCAGTAAGACAGCCCCCATGGACAATCAGCCCCAGCATTTT.

This sequence joins TRBV11-2 and TRBJ2-7; D is unresolved. Trimming removed 5 bases from V and 4 bases from J, with 9 bases in between. CDR1 and CDR2 (germline): SGHAT, FQNNGV. This CDR3 has 12 residues. The CDR3 region is CASSQTRYEQYF. CDR3 coding DNA: TGTGCCAGCAGCCAAACTCGTTACGAGCAGTACTTC. The whole variable domain, remainder taken from reference TRBV11-2 and TRBJ2-7, is EAGVAQSPRYKIIEKRQSVAFWCNPISGHATLYWYQQILGQGPKLLIQFQNNGVVDDSQLPKDRFSAERLKGVDSTLKIQPAKLEDSAVYLCASSQTRYEQYFGPGTRLTVT.

The V and J genes are TRBV12-3 or TRBV12-4 and TRBJ2-1; TRBD2 might be the D (6 bases). V lost 3 bases and J lost 16, with 16 bases in between. This CDR3 contains 12 residues. CDR3 DNA: TGTGCCAGCAGTTTTGTAGGCGGGGATCCCTTCTTC. Its translation: CASSFVGGDPFF.

V is TRBV5-1 and J is TRBJ2-7; possible D gene TRBD2, 6 bases. The CDR3 extends over 16 amino acids. Trimming took 0 bases from V and 4 from J, leaving 17 bases between them. CDR1 is SGHRS and CDR2 is YFSETQ in the germline V gene. CDR3 region: CASSLGVGTLLYEQYF. As DNA, the CDR3 is TGCGCCAGCAGCTTGGGGGTCGGGACTCTACTATACGAGCAGTACTTC.

The rearrangement joins TRBV5-1 to TRBJ2-6; D is ambiguous. Germline V lookup: CDR1 SGHRS, CDR2 YFSETQ. This CDR3 has 15 amino acids. V was clipped by 3 bases and J by 0 bases, with 7 bases between them. CDR3 in amino acids: CASSSGSSGANVLTF. CDR3 nucleotides: TGCGCCAGCAGCTCCGGGTCCTCTGGGGCCAACGTCCTGACTTTC. The whole variable domain, filled in from reference TRBV5-1 and TRBJ2-6, reads KAGVTQTPRYLIKTRGQQVTLSCSPISGHRSVSWYQQTPGQGLQFLFEYFSETQRNKGNFPGRFSGRQFSNSRSEMNVSTLELGDSALYLCASSSGSSGANVLTFGAGSRLTVL.

CDR3 residues: CASSITERLTGELFF. In nucleotides, the CDR3 is TGTGCCAGTAGTATAACAGAGCGGCTCACCGGGGAGCTGTTTTTT. This chain links TRBV19 with TRBJ2-2; D may be TRBD2 (5 bases). CDR3 size: 15 residues. The germline V gene encodes CDR1 LNHDA and CDR2 SQIVND (reference sequence). V shed 2 bases and J shed 4 bases, with 11 bases lying between them.